These T cell receptor beta chains were read from a single sample in a study of blood T cell repertoires in COVID-19. Measured with immunoSEQ multiplex PCR; TCRdb has only the in-frame clones, and not every one. The sample consists of 150,000 to 200,000 clones, roughly 83% of them appearing once. The sample was peripheral blood. These TCRs come from a woman aged 40 to 50 with COVID-19, enrolled during active disease. CDR3s include the opening cysteine and the closing phenylalanine or tryptophan. The D gene is left open where the match is weak. A row's size may be missing; if present it is once, few, many or a size class.

TRBJ1-2	-	-	TRBV24-1	TGTGCCACCAGTGACCTCTATGGCTACACCTTC	CATSDLYGYTF
TRBJ1-1	-	-	TRBV2	TGTGCCAGCCCCCTTCCTCGGGGTAGTAGCACTGAAGCTTTCTTT	CASPLPRGSSTEAFF
TRBJ1-2	-	-	TRBV6-5	TGTGCCAGCAGCCCAGTTCCCCGTAACTATGGCTACACCTTC	CASSPVPRNYGYTF
TRBJ1-4	-	-	TRBV28	TGTGCCAGCAGTTCGGACAGATTTAATGAAAAACTGTTTTTT	CASSSDRFNEKLFF
TRBJ1-5	-	TRBD1	TRBV5-4	TGTGCCAGCAGCTCTGGGACAGCTAGCAATCAGCCCCAGCATTTT	CASSSGTASNQPQHF
TRBJ2-7	-	-	TRBV13	TGTGCCAGCAGCTCGAGGGGGTCCTACGAGCAGTACTTC	CASSSRGSYEQYF
TRBJ2-2	-	TRBD2	TRBV7-7	TGTGCTAGCAGCCCCGGACTAGCGGACACCGGGGAGCTGTTTTTT	CASSPGLADTGELFF
TRBJ2-5	-	TRBD2	TRBV19	TGTGCCAGTAGTCCAGCGGGGGCTGAGGAGACCCAGTACTTC	CASSPAGAEETQYF
TRBJ2-4	-	TRBD2	TRBV19	TGTGCCAGTAGTCCCGACTCCCGGGGGGGGCGGAACATTCAGTACTTC	CASSPDSRGGRNIQYF
TRBJ1-1	-	-	TRBV13	TGTGCCAGCACCTGGCGGGAGTTGAACACTGAAGCTTTCTTT	CASTWRELNTEAFF
TRBJ2-1	-	TRBD2	TRBV5-1	TGCGCCAGCAGCCCGGGACTAGCGAGGAATGAGCAGTTCTTC	CASSPGLARNEQFF
TRBJ2-7	few	TRBD1	TRBV5-6	TGTGCCAGCAGCTTAAGATGGACAGGGACTTTCTACGAGCAGTACTTC	CASSLRWTGTFYEQYF
TRBJ1-5	-	TRBD1	TRBV6-4	TGTGCCAGCAGTCCTTCTGGGACAGTCGAGAGCCAGCCCCAGCATTTT	CASSPSGTVESQPQHF
TRBJ1-5	-	TRBD1	TRBV12-5	TGTGCTAGTGGTTGGGGACAGGTTTTCCGTCAGCCCCAGCATTTT	CASGWGQVFRQPQHF
TRBJ2-3	-	TRBD2	TRBV11-2	TGTGCCAGCAGCTTTGATAGCGGGAGCCTCACAGATACGCAGTATTTT	CASSFDSGSLTDTQYF
TRBJ2-7	-	TRBD2	TRBV13	TGTGCCAGCAGCTTACTTAGCGGGGGGGCCGGGAACGAGCAGTACTTC	CASSLLSGGAGNEQYF
TRBJ2-2	-	-	TRBV2	TGTGCCAGCAGTGTTGAGCAGGGACAAAACCTAAACACCGGGGAGCTGTTTTTT	CASSVEQGQNLNTGELFF
TRBJ1-1	-	-	TRBV5-1	TGCGCCAGCAGCTACGACCCATCCGGCGGTGAAGCTTTCTTT	CASSYDPSGGEAFF
TRBJ2-1	-	TRBD2	TRBV11-3	TGTGCCAGCAGCTTAGGAACTAGCGGGGGCTCCTACAATGAGCAGTTCTTC	CASSLGTSGGSYNEQFF
TRBJ2-7	few	TRBD2	TRBV7-8	TGTGCCAGCAGCTTAGTTAGCGGGAGCGAGCAGTACTTC	CASSLVSGSEQYF
TRBJ2-1	many	TRBD2	TRBV18	TGTGCCAGCTCACCAGGGGAGGGTTTGGTTCGCCACAATGAGCAGTTCTTC	CASSPGEGLVRHNEQFF
TRBJ1-5	few	-	TRBV2	TGTGCCACCGGGGGGTCATATAGCAATCAGCCCCAGCATTTT	CATGGSYSNQPQHF
TRBJ2-7	-	-	TRBV7-9	TGTGCCAGCAGCTTAAGAGAAAAAGTCTACGAGCAGTACTTC	CASSLREKVYEQYF
TRBJ2-5	-	TRBD2	TRBV18	TGTGCCAGCAAACCCTCTACACCGGGAGGTTTCGTTTCGACTAGCGGGAGGGGAGAGACCCAGTACTTC	CASKPSTPGGFVSTSGRGETQYF
TRBJ1-1	-	TRBD1	TRBV29-1	TGCAGCGTTGAGGTTCCCCGACTAAGGACAGGGATTAACACTGAAGCTTTCTTT	CSVEVPRLRTGINTEAFF
TRBJ1-6	once	TRBD1	TRBV5-1	TGCGCCAGCAGCTGGACAGGGGTCAATAATTCACCCCTCCACTTT	CASSWTGVNNSPLHF
TRBJ2-7	-	-	TRBV2	TGTGCCAGCAGGGGGAGCCATTACGAGCAGTACTTC	CASRGSHYEQYF
TRBJ2-1	-	-	TRBV5-1	TGCGCCAGCAGCTTAGGAGGGGGCGCCTACAATGAGCAGTTCTTC	CASSLGGGAYNEQFF
TRBJ1-5	-	TRBD1	TRBV19	TGTGCCAGTAGTATTGGGGACAGGATGCAGCCCCAGCATTTT	CASSIGDRMQPQHF
TRBJ1-1	-	-	TRBV19	TGTGCCAGTAGTATAGGGGGAGGCACTGAAGCTTTCTTT	CASSIGGGTEAFF
TRBJ1-5	-	-	TRBV21-1	TGTGCCAGCAGCAACGGTCCGCCACAGATCAATCAGCCCCAGCATTTT	CASSNGPPQINQPQHF
TRBJ1-5	-	-	TRBV28	TGTGCCAGCAGTCAAAGTGGGGCAGGAGGGCTTCAGCCCCAGCATTTT	CASSQSGAGGLQPQHF
TRBJ1-2	-	TRBD1	TRBV6-5	TGTGCCAGCAGCGGCGGGACAGGGTGGGGCTACACCTTC	CASSGGTGWGYTF